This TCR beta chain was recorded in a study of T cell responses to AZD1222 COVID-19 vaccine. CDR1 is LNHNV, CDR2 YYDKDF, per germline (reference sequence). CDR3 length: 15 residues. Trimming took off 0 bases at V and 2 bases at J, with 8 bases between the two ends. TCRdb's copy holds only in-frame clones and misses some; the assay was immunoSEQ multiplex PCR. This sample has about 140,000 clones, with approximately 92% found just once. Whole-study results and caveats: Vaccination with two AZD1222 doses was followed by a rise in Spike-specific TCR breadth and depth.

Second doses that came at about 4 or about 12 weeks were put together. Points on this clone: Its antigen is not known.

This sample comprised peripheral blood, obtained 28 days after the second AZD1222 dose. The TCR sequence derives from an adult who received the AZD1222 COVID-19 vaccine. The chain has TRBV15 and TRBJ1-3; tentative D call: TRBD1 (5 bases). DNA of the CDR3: TGTGCCACCAGCAGAGATCAGGGCGCTGGAAACACCATATATTTT. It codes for CATSRDQGAGNTIYF.